This note documents a single T cell receptor (beta chain) sequence. No antigen is known for it. Unmatched junction bases numbered 7, after V lost 5 bases and J lost 2 bases. The CDR3 consists of 15 residues. CDR1 is SGHRS and CDR2 is YFSETQ in the germline V gene. This entry belongs to a study of cytomegalovirus exposure and HLA in healthy donors. About the research overall: A preliminary data release comprised roughly 80 million unique TCRs obtained from HLA-typed donors.

With 60 Vbeta and 13 Jbeta primers, the PCR was carried out. Sequenced by immunoSEQ multiplex PCR; TCRdb stores in-frame clones only, minus some. The data contain approximately 100,000 clones, around 9.1% of them singletons. Study results and limitations: It was in a later analysis that TCR association rates were seen to vary by HLA locus, highest for DRB1 and lowest for HLA-C. 150 to 200 TCR beta chains were listed as cytomegalovirus-associated.

The chain carries TRBV5-1 and TRBJ2-3; 8 bases align to TRBD1. The sample comprised PBMCs. The clonotype originates from a middle-aged man in good health and CMV-seropositive. Here the CDR3 reads CASRNRGFDTDTQYF. Written as DNA, the CDR3 is TGCGCCAGCAGAAACAGGGGGTTTGACACAGATACGCAGTATTTT.